The next 30 T cell receptor beta chains were all read from a single sample in a study of T-cell memory formation after mild COVID-19. TCRdb reprocessed the 5' RACE reads with MiXCR, giving one entry per CDR3 protein. The sample shows around 530,000 distinct CDR3 sequences, about 20% of them seen only once. Sequencing input: PBMCs or a T cell subset sorted from them (not recorded which). These receptors originate from an adult woman who had mild COVID-19 (a few samples of this study predate the infection). Cell type and time point are not known.

The chain combines TRBV7-9 with TRBJ2-2; D possibly matches TRBD1 or TRBD2 (5 bases each). This CDR3 has 13 amino acids. The V and J ends lost 5 bases and 5 bases respectively, with 9 bases between them. Germline V gene sequence: CDR1 SEHNR, CDR2 FQNEAQ (reference sequence). CDR3 nucleotide sequence: TGTGCCAGCAGCCGGGACGGGACCGGGGAGCTGTTTTTT. It is translated as CASSRDGTGELFF.

The rearrangement joins TRBV30 to TRBJ1-1, with D perhaps TRBD1 (6 bases). V shed 3 bases and J shed 5 bases, with 13 bases lying between them. The CDR3 covers 13 residues. Germline V gene sequence: CDR1 GTSNPN, CDR2 SVGIG (reference sequence). CDR3 residues: CAWSPRGWTEAFF. CDR3 DNA sequence: TGTGCCTGGAGCCCCAGGGGTTGGACTGAAGCTTTCTTT.

This clonotype was detected many times. This chain uses TRBV4-1 with TRBJ2-7, with unresolved D. CDR1 and CDR2 from the germline V gene are MGHRA and YSYEKL. The V end was cut by 0 bases, the J end by 0 bases, with 9 bases between. The CDR3 is made up of 15 amino acids. CDR3 nucleotides: TGCGCCAGCAGCCAAGATTGGACGCCCTCCTACGAGCAGTACTTC. Its translation is CASSQDWTPSYEQYF.

The chain carries TRBV3-1 and TRBJ2-1; 13 bases match TRBD2. From germline, CDR1 is LGHDT and CDR2 YNNKEL (reference sequence). The CDR3 runs to 17 residues. Germline trimming cut 3 bases from V and 10 bases from J; bases unmatched to any gene: 12. The chain's CDR3 is CASSHLLGTSGTGEQFF. CDR3 DNA sequence: TGTGCCAGCAGCCATCTCCTAGGGACTAGCGGGACTGGGGAGCAGTTCTTC.

This clonotype showed up just a few times. The chain links TRBV2 to TRBJ2-2; D uncertain. The length of the CDR3 is 13 residues. V was trimmed by 3 bases and J by 7 bases, leaving 9 bases between them. CDR1 is SNHLY and CDR2 is FYNNEI in the germline V gene. The CDR3 DNA is TGTGCCAGCAGTGACGTGGGCCACGGGGAGCTGTTTTTT. Translated, it gives CASSDVGHGELFF.

This chain uses TRBV9 with TRBJ2-2; 8 bases align to TRBD1. The CDR3 spans 17 residues. In germline, CDR1 is SGDLS, CDR2 YYNGEE. Trimming cost V 0 bases and J 9 bases; bases outside gene matches: 13. In DNA, the CDR3 is TGTGCCAGCAGCGTAGATTCTCCACGGACAGGGACCAGGGAGCTGTTTTTT. It encodes CASSVDSPRTGTRELFF.

CDR3 DNA sequence: TGTGCCAGCTCAGCGGGACCGGGACAGGGGGCCTACGAGCAGTACTTC. Translated: CASSAGPGQGAYEQYF. The gene calls are TRBV18 and TRBJ2-7; the match to TRBD1 covers 11 bases. The CDR3 is 16 residues long. From germline, CDR1 is KGHSH and CDR2 LQKENI. J lost 2 bases, V lost 5 bases, and 8 bases had no gene match.

The chain couples TRBV4-3 to TRBJ2-1; possibly TRBD1 or TRBD2 for D (5 bases each). CDR3 length: 15 residues. V gave up 4 bases and J gave up 5 bases, with 15 bases separating them. CDR1 and CDR2 from the germline V gene are LGHNA and YSLEER. This chain's CDR3 is CASSPERTNHNEQFF. DNA for the CDR3: TGCGCCAGCAGCCCGGAGCGGACAAACCACAATGAGCAGTTCTTC.

The rearrangement links TRBV6-5 to TRBJ2-3; 7 positions agree with TRBD1. The J segment lost 1 base and the V segment lost 2 bases, leaving 3 bases of the junction unmatched. CDR3 length: 15 residues. Germline V CDR1 and CDR2: MNHEY, SVGAGI. CDR3 residues: CASSYEGAGTDTQYF. The CDR3 DNA is TGTGCCAGCAGTTACGAGGGGGCGGGCACAGATACGCAGTATTTT.

A few counts support this clonotype. The gene calls are TRBV7-9 and TRBJ1-3; 7 bases line up with TRBD1. V lost 5 bases to trimming and J lost 2 bases; unmatched junction nucleotides: 6. Germline loops: CDR1 SEHNR, CDR2 FQNEAQ (reference sequence). The CDR3 is 15 amino acids. The CDR3: CASSRDRAAGNTIYF. The CDR3 DNA reads as TGTGCCAGCAGCCGAGACAGGGCGGCTGGAAACACCATATATTTT.

The V gene is TRBV6-1, the J gene TRBJ2-7; D not certain. The germline V and J ends were trimmed by 2 bases and 3 bases, with 8 bases remaining between them. The CDR3 has 13 amino acids. The germline CDR1 and CDR2 sequences are MNHNS and SASEGT. The CDR3 loop is CASSELMGYEQYF. In nucleotides, the CDR3 is TGTGCCAGCAGTGAACTCATGGGCTACGAGCAGTACTTC.

The table lists this clonotype with a few counts. The chain carries TRBV7-2 and TRBJ2-5; D uncertain. From germline, CDR1 is SGHTA and CDR2 FQGNSA. The CDR3 has 14 amino acids. V lost 5 bases and J lost 8, with 18 bases in between. CDR3 coding DNA: TGTGCCAGCAGCGAAGTCCCCGCTTTGGGAACCCAGTACTTC. Encoded protein: CASSEVPALGTQYF. Filled out from reference TRBV7-2 and TRBJ2-5, the complete variable domain reads GAGVSQSPSNKVTEKGKDVELRCDPISGHTALYWYRQSLGQGLEFLIYFQGNSAPDKSGLPSDRFSAERTGGSVSTLTIQRTQQEDSAVYLCASSEVPALGTQYFGPGTRLLVL.

The chain is built from TRBV6-2 or TRBV6-3 and TRBJ1-5; TRBD1 matches at 8 bases. V lost 9 bases to trimming and J lost 9 bases; unmatched junction nucleotides: 7. Germline values: CDR1 MNHEY, CDR2 SVGEGT. The CDR3 spans 12 residues. In nucleotides, the CDR3 is TGTGCCAGTTCGGACAGGGTAGGGCCCCAGCATTTT. Encoded protein: CASSDRVGPQHF.

This clonotype was seen more than once but under ten times. The chain recombines TRBV7-9 with TRBJ1-2; D possibly corresponds to TRBD1 (6 bases). Germline CDR1 and CDR2: SEHNR and FQNEAQ (reference sequence). The V and J ends lost 4 bases and 5 bases respectively, with 26 bases between them. There are 18 residues in the CDR3. The CDR3 DNA follows: TGTGCCAGCAGCTCCACCGGCGGGGGCGCAGAAAGGCTGTATGGCTACACCTTC. Encoded protein: CASSSTGGGAERLYGYTF. The complete variable domain, with remaining parts taken from reference TRBV7-9 and TRBJ1-2, reads DTGVSQNPRHKITKRGQNVTFRCDPISEHNRLYWYRQTLGQGPEFLTYFQNEAQLEKSRLLSDRFSAERPKGSFSTLEIQRTEQGDSAMYLCASSSTGGGAERLYGYTFGSGTRLTVV.

The chain is built from TRBV27 and TRBJ2-7; 16 nucleotides agree with TRBD2. V lost 6 bases to trimming and J lost 6 bases; unmatched junction nucleotides: 5. Per germline, CDR1 MNHEY and CDR2 SMNVEV (reference sequence). This CDR3 is built from 15 residues. CDR3 residues: CASSPGTSGRAEQYF. The DNA of the CDR3 is TGTGCCAGCAGCCCTGGGACTAGCGGGAGGGCCGAGCAGTACTTC.

The chain recombines TRBV29-1 with TRBJ1-2, with a weak D call TRBD1 (5 bases). Germline CDR1 and CDR2: SQVTM and ANQGSEA. The V end lost 1 base, the J end lost 6 bases, and 12 bases lay between the germline ends. This CDR3 region has 13 residues. The CDR3 loop is CSVEGGKGDGYTF. CDR3 DNA sequence: TGCAGCGTTGAAGGGGGAAAAGGGGATGGCTACACCTTC.

This clonotype was found a few times. The chain has TRBV24-1 and TRBJ2-2, with TRBD1 identical over 7 bases. The V gene's germline CDR1 is KGHDR and CDR2 SFDVKD. CDR3 size: 16 residues. The V segment lost 4 bases and the J segment 7 bases; nucleotides outside the gene matches: 11. The CDR3 loop reads CATSDYDRDRGGELFF. CDR3 coding DNA: TGTGCCACCAGTGACTATGACAGGGACCGAGGCGGGGAGCTGTTTTTT.

This clonotype showed up just a few times. The genes are TRBV24-1 and TRBJ2-1, with 8 bases fitting TRBD2. The CDR3 extends over 17 amino acids. Germline CDR1 KGHDR, CDR2 SFDVKD. J was trimmed by 7 bases and V by 1 base; bases with no gene match: 11. The CDR3 region has the DNA TGTGCCACCAGTGATTTATCGGGAGGGCCCTCGGGGAATGAGCAGTTCTTC. Its protein product is CATSDLSGGPSGNEQFF.

This clonotype was seen a few times. This chain joins TRBV5-1 and TRBJ1-6; no clear D gene. The ends were cut back, 0 bases at V and 9 bases at J, with 16 bases in the middle. CDR1 and CDR2 (germline): SGHRS, YFSETQ. There are 16 residues in the CDR3. For the CDR3, the DNA is TGCGCCAGCAGCTTGGGAGGCAGGTCGACGGGTTCACCCCTCCACTTT. This gives the protein CASSLGGRSTGSPLHF.

This clonotype was picked up a small number of times. This chain connects TRBV3-2 to TRBJ1-2; TRBD1, the D gene given by the table, was not confirmed from the DNA. TRBV3-2 is recorded as a pseudogene. The CDR3 is made up of 16 amino acids. In nucleotides, the CDR3 is TGTGCCAGCAGCCAAGATCCCACGGGACATCAATATGGCTACACCTTC. Protein sequence: CASSQDPTGHQYGYTF.

The rearrangement uses TRBV4-2 and TRBJ1-3; a possible D gene is TRBD1 (5 bases). CDR3 length equals 15 residues. Trimming stripped 4 bases from V and 2 bases from J, with 12 bases between. The germline gives CDR1 LGHNA, CDR2 YNFKEQ. This chain's CDR3 is CASSPPAGTGNTIYF. CDR3 bases: TGTGCCAGCAGCCCTCCGGCAGGGACTGGAAACACCATATATTTT.

This clonotype was counted many times. The V gene is TRBV18, the J gene TRBJ2-1; 9 bases map to TRBD2. The ends lost 6 bases at V and 8 bases at J; junction bases unmatched: 14. CDR1 and CDR2 from the germline V gene are KGHSH and LQKENI. The CDR3 has 16 amino acids. This CDR3 reads CASSRRDSGSFYEQFF. CDR3 nucleotides: TGTGCCAGCTCCCGTCGTGATAGCGGGAGTTTCTATGAGCAGTTCTTC. The whole variable domain, filled in from reference TRBV18 and TRBJ2-1, reads NAGVMQNPRHLVRRRGQEARLRCSPMKGHSHVYWYRQLPEEGLKFMVYLQKENIIDESGMPKERFSAEFPKEGPSILRIQQVVRGDSAAYFCASSRRDSGSFYEQFFGPGTRLTVL.

The genes are TRBV5-5 and TRBJ2-1, with 8 bases fitting TRBD2. The CDR3 length is 18 residues. From germline, CDR1 is SGHKS and CDR2 YYEKEE (reference sequence). J lost 2 bases, V lost 2 bases, and 12 bases had no gene match. The CDR3 bases are TGTGCCAGCAGCTTTCAAACCCGAGCGGGGGCACCCTACAATGAGCAGTTCTTC. Translation gives CASSFQTRAGAPYNEQFF.

This clonotype appeared a few times. This chain uses TRBV6-2 or TRBV6-3 with TRBJ2-1; D gene unclear. The CDR3 length is 12 residues. Trimming stripped 0 bases from V and 9 bases from J, with 6 bases between. Per the germline V gene, CDR1 is MNHEY and CDR2 is SVGEGT. CDR3 sequence: CASSYSTGEQFF. The CDR3 bases are TGTGCCAGCAGTTACTCGACCGGTGAGCAGTTCTTC.

The chain carries TRBV12-3 or TRBV12-4 and TRBJ1-3; 7 bases line up with TRBD1. V was pared by 1 base and J by 0 bases, with 3 bases of the junction left unmatched. CDR3 length equals 16 residues. The CDR3 spells CASSLGQGHSGNTIYF. DNA of the CDR3: TGTGCCAGCAGTTTAGGACAGGGCCACTCTGGAAACACCATATATTTT.

This sequence joins TRBV7-6 and TRBJ1-1, with D unclear. The CDR3 totals 13 residues. Per the germline V gene, CDR1 is SGHVS and CDR2 is FNYEAQ. V was clipped by 1 base and J by 4 bases, with 7 bases between them. Here the CDR3 reads CASSLGEATEAFF. The CDR3 nucleotides read TGTGCCAGCAGCTTAGGAGAAGCCACTGAAGCTTTCTTT.

The rearrangement uses TRBV12-3 or TRBV12-4 and TRBJ2-5; D is perhaps TRBD1 (6 bases). This CDR3 spans 14 amino acids. V was trimmed by 6 bases and J by 3 bases, leaving 14 bases between them. The CDR3 DNA reads TGTGCCAGCAGCTACTCGGGACAAAAAGAGACCCAGTACTTC. Protein sequence: CASSYSGQKETQYF.

In its sample, this clonotype was seen a few times. V usage is TRBV9 and J usage is TRBJ2-1; unclear D gene. Trimming took 3 bases from V and 5 from J, leaving 9 bases between them. CDR3 length equals 13 residues. The V gene's germline CDR1 is SGDLS and CDR2 YYNGEE. The CDR3 spells CASSARRHNEQFF. The CDR3 DNA follows: TGTGCCAGCAGCGCCCGGCGGCACAATGAGCAGTTCTTC. The whole variable domain, remainder taken from reference TRBV9 and TRBJ2-1, is DSGVTQTPKHLITATGQRVTLRCSPRSGDLSVYWYQQSLDQGLQFLIQYYNGEERAKGNILERFSAQQFPDLHSELNLSSLELGDSALYFCASSARRHNEQFFGPGTRLTVL.

This clonotype showed up just a few times. The V call is TRBV12-3 or TRBV12-4, the J call TRBJ1-2; a possible D gene is TRBD1 (6 bases). This CDR3 contains 14 residues. Trimming cost V 4 bases and J 4 bases, with 13 bases left between them. The chain's CDR3 is CASSSLRGSYGYTF. The CDR3 DNA reads as TGTGCCAGCAGTTCCCTCAGGGGAAGCTATGGCTACACCTTC.

The chain links TRBV29-1 to TRBJ1-4, with 12 bases identical to TRBD1. This CDR3 region has 15 residues. Trimming removed 7 bases from V and 5 bases from J; junction bases left unmatched: 8. CDR1 and CDR2 from the germline V gene are SQVTM and ANQGSEA. The CDR3 nucleotides read TGCAGCGCCCGCTCGGGACAGGGGGCAAATGAAAAACTGTTTTTT. Protein product: CSARSGQGANEKLFF.